The sequence of this T cell receptor beta chain was determined in a study of shared T cell receptors in the human thymus. On this clone itself: Other DNA sequences in the sample encode the same CDR3.

Sequencing was performed with immunoSEQ multiplex PCR; in TCRdb, only in-frame clones are kept and a portion is missing. The sample consists of 600,000 or so clones, approximately 87% of them appearing once. The CDR3 totals 14 residues. The germline CDR1 and CDR2 sequences are LGHNA and YSLEER. V lost 0 bases and J 2 bases, leaving 7 bases between the germline ends. Another study also made use of these data, one on human thymus T cells. That report notes: Thymic samples were excised during corrective heart operations. The authors found apparently biased V and J gene usage in thymic and blood repertoires.

The sequencing sample was made of thymocytes. The chain links TRBV4-3 to TRBJ2-5; D is possibly TRBD2 (5 bases). This TCR came from a boy less than two years old with a congenital heart defect. CDR3 nucleotide sequence: TGCGCCAGCAGCCAAGATGAGGGACAAGAGACCCAGTACTTC. Its translation: CASSQDEGQETQYF.